The 23 T cell receptor beta chains in this list originate from one sample, sequenced in a study of PD-1 blockade in classical Hodgkin lymphoma. Relapses following autologous stem cell transplantation were seen in all patients, with brentuximab vedotin exposure varying. Clones were read by immunoSEQ multiplex PCR, and TCRdb kept only the in-frame ones, dropping some. Of tens of thousands of clones listed, roughly 89% are singletons. The starting material was peripheral blood mononuclear cells (PBMCs), obtained at baseline. Every receptor here comes from a human donor with classical Hodgkin lymphoma.

The CDR3 reads CASSQAVWDGQAKNIQYF. Here the CDR3 DNA reads TGCGCCAGCAGCCAAGCGGTGTGGGACGGGCAGGCCAAAAACATTCAGTACTTC. The genes are TRBV4-1 and TRBJ2-4; D may correspond to TRBD1 or TRBD2 (5 bases each). Germline V lookup: CDR1 MGHRA, CDR2 YSYEKL. V lost 1 base and J lost 1, with 17 bases in between. This CDR3 is 18 amino acids long.

The rearrangement joins TRBV5-8 to TRBJ2-2; D tentatively fits TRBD1 or TRBD2 (6 bases each). CDR3 length: 17 amino acids. V lost 3 bases and J 6 bases, leaving 21 bases between the germline ends. The V gene's germline CDR1 is SGHTS and CDR2 YDEGEE. The CDR3: CASSWLGTLGGSGELFF. The CDR3 DNA is TGTGCCAGCAGCTGGCTAGGGACACTCGGAGGGTCCGGGGAGCTGTTTTTT.

The chain carries TRBV14 and TRBJ1-4; weak D call: TRBD1 (5 bases). The CDR3 is 14 residues long. Germline CDR1 and CDR2: SGHDN and FVKESK. V was cut by 4 bases and J by 8 bases, with 14 bases left in between. This CDR3 reads CASSPLRDGEKLFF. CDR3 nucleotide sequence: TGTGCCAGCAGCCCACTCCGGGACGGCGAAAAACTGTTTTTT.

A single count supports this clone. The gene calls are TRBV15 and TRBJ1-3, with D possibly being TRBD1 (6 bases). The germline CDR1 and CDR2 sequences are LNHNV and YYDKDF (reference sequence). V was trimmed by 4 bases and J by 1 base, leaving 8 bases between them. This CDR3 spans 14 amino acids. The CDR3 spells CATSKGGSGNTIYF. The CDR3 nucleotides are TGTGCCACCAGCAAGGGGGGGTCTGGAAACACCATATATTTT.

The chain has TRBV7-9 and TRBJ1-4, with 10 bases that match TRBD1. The CDR3 length is 15 residues. CDR1 and CDR2 from the germline V gene are SEHNR and FQNEAQ (reference sequence). The junction had 5 bases not matched to a gene; V was cut back by 7 bases and J by 3 bases. The DNA for the CDR3 is TGTGCCAGCAACGACAGGGGGCTGGCTAATGAAAAACTGTTTTTT. This codes for CASNDRGLANEKLFF.

This chain joins TRBV5-1 and TRBJ1-4; no reliable D call. CDR1 is SGHRS, CDR2 YFSETQ, per germline. V was pared by 0 bases and J by 1 base, with 7 bases between. This CDR3 region has 15 residues. The CDR3 here is CASSLEVGTNEKLFF. The CDR3 nucleotides are TGCGCCAGCAGCTTGGAGGTTGGAACTAATGAAAAACTGTTTTTT. Full variable domain (missing parts from reference TRBV5-1 and TRBJ1-4): KAGVTQTPRYLIKTRGQQVTLSCSPISGHRSVSWYQQTPGQGLQFLFEYFSETQRNKGNFPGRFSGRQFSNSRSEMNVSTLELGDSALYLCASSLEVGTNEKLFFGSGTQLSVL.

The V and J genes are TRBV28 and TRBJ2-3; possible D gene TRBD1, 6 bases. The V end lost 6 bases, the J end lost 6 bases, and 10 bases lay between the germline ends. This CDR3 contains 12 residues. The V gene's germline CDR1 is MDHEN and CDR2 SYDVKM. CDR3 coding DNA: TGTGCCAGCAGGGGGGCGCTCGATACGCAGTATTTT. Translation: CASRGALDTQYF.

This chain joins TRBV11-3 and TRBJ2-3, with unresolved D. Germline values: CDR1 SGHNT, CDR2 YENEEA. This CDR3 region has 12 residues. V lost 9 bases to trimming and J lost 2 bases, with 9 bases between them. The chain's CDR3 is CASSQFTDTQYF. CDR3 nucleotide sequence: TGTGCCAGTTCTCAGTTCACAGATACGCAGTATTTT.

V and J are TRBV4-3 and TRBJ2-7; 10 nucleotides line up with TRBD1. Germline values: CDR1 LGHNA, CDR2 YSLEER. CDR3 size: 17 residues. J lost 5 bases, V lost 0 bases, and 10 bases had no gene match. CDR3 in amino acids: CASSQDSGGDRGHEQYF. CDR3 nucleotide sequence: TGCGCCAGCAGCCAAGATTCCGGTGGCGACAGGGGGCACGAGCAGTACTTC.

V is TRBV27 and J is TRBJ1-2; 7 bases agree with TRBD1. From germline, CDR1 is MNHEY and CDR2 SMNVEV (reference sequence). CDR3 size: 14 residues. The V segment lost 6 bases and the J segment 5 bases; nucleotides outside the gene matches: 9. The CDR3 spells CASRLGGFGYGYTF. DNA for the CDR3: TGTGCCAGCAGATTAGGGGGCTTTGGATATGGCTACACCTTC.

The chain combines TRBV2 with TRBJ2-7; 10 bases line up with TRBD2. Looked up from germline, CDR1 is SNHLY and CDR2 is FYNNEI. J was trimmed by 1 base and V by 3 bases; bases with no gene match: 3. The CDR3 has 15 amino acids. In DNA form, the CDR3 reads TGTGCCAGCAGTGAGGGTAGCGGGAGGTCCTACGAGCAGTACTTC. Amino acid sequence: CASSEGSGRSYEQYF.

This chain uses TRBV20-1 with TRBJ2-7, with D unclear. From germline, CDR1 is DFQATT and CDR2 SNEGSKA (reference sequence). The CDR3 extends over 11 amino acids. V gave up 3 bases and J gave up 6 bases, with 9 bases separating them. The CDR3 bases are TGCAGTGCTAGGGTCGTGGCCGAGCAGTACTTC. It encodes CSARVVAEQYF.

V and J are TRBV11-2 and TRBJ2-2; 7 positions agree with TRBD2. The CDR3 is 16 residues long. Germline V gene sequence: CDR1 SGHAT, CDR2 FQNNGV. The junction had 7 bases not matched to a gene; V was cut back by 5 bases and J by 1 base. As DNA, the CDR3 is TGTGCCAGCAGCCTCGGGGAGGGTATGAACACCGGGGAGCTGTTTTTT. Translating gives CASSLGEGMNTGELFF.

The chain combines TRBV6-5 with TRBJ1-2; no clear D gene. Germline CDR1 reads MNHEY; CDR2 reads SVGAGI. The CDR3 is 15 amino acids. V lost 4 bases and J lost 4, with 16 bases in between. CDR3 sequence: CASSSILGVGYGYTF. The CDR3 DNA reads TGTGCCAGCAGTTCTATCCTTGGGGTGGGCTATGGCTACACCTTC.

This chain joins TRBV18 and TRBJ2-1; D remains ambiguous. Per germline, CDR1 KGHSH and CDR2 LQKENI. Trimming stripped 3 bases from V and 2 bases from J, with 5 bases between. The CDR3 has 13 residues. CDR3 loop: CASSPDTYNEQFF. As DNA, the CDR3 is TGTGCCAGCTCACCTGACACCTACAATGAGCAGTTCTTC.

This rearrangement joins TRBV28 to TRBJ2-7; D gene ambiguous. V gave up 3 bases and J gave up 1 base, with 10 bases separating them. CDR1 and CDR2 from the germline V gene are MDHEN and SYDVKM. The CDR3 has 14 amino acids. The CDR3, as DNA: TGTGCCAGCAGTTTTAGTGAACCATCCTACGAGCAGTACTTC. Protein: CASSFSEPSYEQYF.

The chain carries TRBV2 and TRBJ2-7, with D uncertain. V was shortened by 2 bases and J by 9 bases, with 8 bases between the two germline ends. CDR1 and CDR2 (germline): SNHLY, FYNNEI. The CDR3 runs 11 residues. CDR3 coding DNA: TGTGCCAGCAGTGAAACTGGGCTGCAGTACTTC. Translating it yields CASSETGLQYF.

The chain combines TRBV2 with TRBJ1-5, with D perhaps matching TRBD1 (6 bases). CDR1 and CDR2 (germline): SNHLY, FYNNEI. Trimming shortened V by 8 bases and J by 7 bases, and 18 bases separated the two germline ends. The CDR3 has 14 residues. CDR3 residues: CASSGGQGVQPQHF. CDR3 in DNA: TGTGCCAGCTCGGGGGGGCAGGGTGTCCAGCCCCAGCATTTT.

This chain connects TRBV6-1 to TRBJ1-1, with unresolved D. CDR1 and CDR2 from the germline V gene are MNHNS and SASEGT. This CDR3 has 13 residues. V gave up 7 bases and J gave up 9 bases, with 18 bases separating them. The CDR3 nucleotides read TGTGCCAGCACCGTTTCCTGGACCTTCAAAGCTTTCTTT. Its translation: CASTVSWTFKAFF.

The chain employs TRBV19 and TRBJ1-5; D perhaps matches TRBD1 (6 bases). Germline-derived CDR1 and CDR2 are LNHDA and SQIVND (reference sequence). The V end lost 4 bases, the J end lost 4 bases, and 14 bases lay between the germline ends. CDR3 length equals 15 residues. In DNA, the CDR3 is TGTGCCAGTAGTACTCAAGACAGGACTAATCAGCCCCAGCATTTT. As protein: CASSTQDRTNQPQHF.

As for this clone: A far larger clone is one base from this, pointing to a likely read error. The J gene is TRBJ2-5, the V gene TRBV5-1, with D possibly TRBD1 on 6 matching bases. CDR3 length: 14 amino acids. V lost 3 bases to trimming and J lost 1 base, with 10 bases between them. The germline V gene has CDR1 SGHRS and CDR2 YFSETQ. The CDR3 DNA follows: TGCGCCAGCAGCTCCTGGGGGCCCCAAGAGACCCAGTACTTC. It yields the protein CASSSWGPQETQYF.

The J gene is TRBJ2-1, the V gene TRBV2; 8 bases line up with TRBD1. After removal of 0 bases from V and 4 bases from J, the junction contained 11 bases not matched to a gene. CDR1 SNHLY and CDR2 FYNNEI come from the germline V gene. The length of the CDR3 is 18 residues. The CDR3 region is CASSEALRGRGPYNEQFF. Written as DNA, the CDR3 is TGTGCCAGCAGTGAAGCGCTTCGTGGCAGGGGGCCTTACAATGAGCAGTTCTTC.

The CDR3 region has the DNA TGTGCCAGCAGCTTAGCCCAAGACCCTAGGGTCTCCTACGAGCAGTACTTC. Translation: CASSLAQDPRVSYEQYF. This chain joins TRBV7-9 and TRBJ2-7; D uncertain. The CDR3 sequence is 17 residues long. V was pared by 0 bases and J by 0 bases, with 15 bases between. Germline V lookup: CDR1 SEHNR, CDR2 FQNEAQ (reference sequence).